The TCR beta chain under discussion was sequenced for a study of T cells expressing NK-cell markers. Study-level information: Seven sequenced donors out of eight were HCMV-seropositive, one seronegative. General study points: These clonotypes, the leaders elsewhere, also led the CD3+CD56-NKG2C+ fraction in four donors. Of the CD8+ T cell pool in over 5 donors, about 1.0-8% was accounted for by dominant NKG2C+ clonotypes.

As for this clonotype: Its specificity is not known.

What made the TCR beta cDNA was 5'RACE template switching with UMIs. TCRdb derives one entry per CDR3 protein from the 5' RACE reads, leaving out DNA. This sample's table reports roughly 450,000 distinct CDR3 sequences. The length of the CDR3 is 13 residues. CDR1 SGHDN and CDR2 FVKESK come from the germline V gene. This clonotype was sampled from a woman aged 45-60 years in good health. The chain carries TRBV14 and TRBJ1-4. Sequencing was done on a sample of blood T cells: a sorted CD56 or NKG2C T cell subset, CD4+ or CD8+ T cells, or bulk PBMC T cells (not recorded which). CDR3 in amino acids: CASSQSTNEKLFF.